This T cell receptor beta chain was retrieved from a study of T cell changes during pregnancy in multiple sclerosis. Only in-frame clones appear in the TCRdb table, and some are missing; sequencing was by immunoSEQ multiplex PCR. The table lists tens of thousands of clones, roughly 93% of them singletons, with roughly 2.6% in the top ten. CDR3 size: 12 residues. Trimming pared 6 bases from V and 4 bases from J, leaving 9 bases between. CDR1 and CDR2 from the germline V gene are MNHEY and SVGAGI. The sequences come from CD8+ T cells from peripheral blood mononuclear cells, collected in the third trimester of pregnancy. This receptor was obtained from a female donor with multiple sclerosis, enrolled in a pregnancy study. The chain recombines TRBV6-5 with TRBJ1-2, with D uncertain. The CDR3 DNA reads as TGTGCCAGCAGACCACGGTCCTATGGCTACACCTTC. It codes for CASRPRSYGYTF.